These 14 T cell receptor beta chains share one sample of origin, sequenced in a study of human T cells and chemical hapten exposure. TCRdb re-called the RACE reads through MiXCR, storing one row per CDR3 protein. This sample has 35,000 to 50,000 distinct CDR3 sequences, with roughly a tenth found just once. The time point is: pre-sensitization, week 0. Sample treatment: therapeutic diphenylcyclopropenone sensitization with weekly scalp DPC. The material was whole blood, obtained in connection with sensitization to the hapten diphenylcyclopropenone (DPC). The receptors were sampled from a man younger than 40 with alopecia areata. Some clones in this sample may be carry-over from other donors' samples.

V is TRBV14 and J is TRBJ2-2; TRBD1 matches at 7 bases. Germline-derived CDR1 and CDR2 are SGHDN and FVKESK. V trimming: 3 bases; J trimming: 7 bases; junction bases outside the gene matches: 5. The CDR3 runs 14 residues. The CDR3 bases are TGTGCCAGCAGCCAGTCGACAGGGCTCGGGGAGCTGTTTTTT. The encoded protein is CASSQSTGLGELFF. Filled out from reference TRBV14 and TRBJ2-2, the complete variable domain reads EAGVTQFPSHSVIEKGQTVTLRCDPISGHDNLYWYRRVMGKEIKFLLHFVKESKQDESGMPNNRFLAERTGGTYSTLKVQPAELEDSGVYFCASSQSTGLGELFFGEGSRLTVL.

The chain is built from TRBV5-6 and TRBJ2-3; 7 bases line up with TRBD1. The trim removed 4 bases at V and 5 bases at J, leaving 4 bases unmatched. Germline CDR1 reads SGHDT; CDR2 reads YYEEEE. The CDR3 length is 13 residues. The CDR3 DNA sequence: TGTGCCAGCAGCCCCACAGGGGTAGATACGCAGTATTTT. Translated: CASSPTGVDTQYF.

This clonotype showed up just a few times. The chain carries TRBV27 and TRBJ2-1; TRBD2 aligns across 7 bases. Per germline, CDR1 MNHEY and CDR2 SMNVEV (reference sequence). This CDR3 has 15 amino acids. The V segment lost 5 bases and the J segment 3 bases; nucleotides outside the gene matches: 7. This CDR3 reads CASSRTSANYNEQFF. The CDR3 bases are TGTGCCAGCAGTCGCACTAGCGCGAACTACAATGAGCAGTTCTTC.

There are many counts of this clonotype. The chain employs TRBV7-2 and TRBJ1-2, with TRBD1 matching 7 bases. This CDR3 has 14 residues. Trimming at V came to 4 bases and at J to 4 bases, leaving 6 bases not matched to a gene. Per germline, CDR1 SGHTA and CDR2 FQGNSA. The CDR3 DNA is TGTGCCAGCAGCTCTCGACAGGGAAGCTATGGCTACACCTTC. Amino acids: CASSSRQGSYGYTF.

This clonotype was recorded a few times. The V gene is TRBV20-1, the J gene TRBJ2-3, with D tentatively TRBD1 (5 bases). The V end lost 3 bases, the J end lost 0 bases, and 10 bases lay between the germline ends. Germline V gene lookup returns CDR1 DFQATT and CDR2 SNEGSKA (reference sequence). This CDR3 contains 14 residues. CDR3 DNA: TGCAGTGCTAGCGGTTACAGGAGCACAGATACGCAGTATTTT. Its protein product is CSASGYRSTDTQYF.

V is TRBV18 and J is TRBJ2-5; tentative D call: TRBD2 (6 bases). This CDR3 is built from 14 residues. Trimming removed 2 bases at V and 4 bases at J, with 11 bases between. Germline loops: CDR1 KGHSH, CDR2 LQKENI. CDR3: CASSPWGDPETQYF. The CDR3 nucleotides read TGTGCCAGCTCACCATGGGGGGACCCAGAGACCCAGTACTTC.

This clonotype was observed many times. This chain connects TRBV20-1 to TRBJ1-4; a possible D gene is TRBD1 (5 bases). CDR3 length: 14 residues. Germline CDR1 reads DFQATT; CDR2 reads SNEGSKA (reference sequence). Trimming took off 3 bases at V and 4 bases at J, with 12 bases between the two ends. The CDR3 bases are TGCAGTGCTAGGACAGTCGCCGGTAATGAAAAACTGTTTTTT. It translates to CSARTVAGNEKLFF.

This clonotype was observed a few times. The gene calls are TRBV19 and TRBJ2-1; D is unresolved. The CDR3 runs 12 residues. CDR1 and CDR2 from the germline V gene are LNHDA and SQIVND (reference sequence). The V end was cut by 11 bases, the J end by 12 bases, with 20 bases between. CDR3 region: CAGNEDPALQFF. As DNA, the CDR3 is TGTGCCGGGAACGAGGACCCAGCCCTGCAGTTCTTC. The whole variable domain, remainder taken from reference TRBV19 and TRBJ2-1, is DGGITQSPKYLFRKEGQNVTLSCEQNLNHDAMYWYRQDPGQGLRLIYYSQIVNDFQKGDIAEGYSVSREKKESFPLTVTSAQKNPTAFYLCAGNEDPALQFFGPGTRLTVL.

This clonotype was seen a few times. The CDR3: CASSFGQGAFEKLFF. In DNA form, the CDR3 reads TGTGCCAGCAGCTTCGGACAGGGGGCCTTCGAAAAACTGTTTTTT. The chain recombines TRBV7-2 with TRBJ1-4; 11 nucleotides agree with TRBD1. Germline assignment: CDR1 SGHTA and CDR2 FQGNSA. The CDR3 spans 15 residues. V trimming: 3 bases; J trimming: 8 bases; junction bases outside the gene matches: 5. The variable domain in full, completed from reference TRBV7-2 and TRBJ1-4, reads GAGVSQSPSNKVTEKGKDVELRCDPISGHTALYWYRQSLGQGLEFLIYFQGNSAPDKSGLPSDRFSAERTGGSVSTLTIQRTQQEDSAVYLCASSFGQGAFEKLFFGSGTQLSVL.

V and J are TRBV3-1 and TRBJ2-7; 7 positions agree with TRBD2. This CDR3 is built from 15 residues. Per germline, CDR1 LGHDT and CDR2 YNNKEL (reference sequence). The ends lost 0 bases at V and 5 bases at J; junction bases unmatched: 7. CDR3 amino acids: CASSQDGEGPHEQYF. In nucleotides, the CDR3 is TGTGCCAGCAGCCAAGATGGGGAGGGCCCCCACGAGCAGTACTTC.

The genes are TRBV9 and TRBJ1-2; TRBD1 agrees at 9 bases. In germline, CDR1 is SGDLS, CDR2 YYNGEE. The CDR3 is 19 residues long. V shed 0 bases, J shed 5 bases, and the junction held 17 bases outside the gene matches. For the CDR3, the DNA is TGTGCCAGCAGCGTAGCCAGTATCGAACAGGGGGCGACTTCTTATGGCTACACCTTC. Translating it yields CASSVASIEQGATSYGYTF. Drawing the rest from reference TRBV9 and TRBJ1-2, the complete variable domain is DSGVTQTPKHLITATGQRVTLRCSPRSGDLSVYWYQQSLDQGLQFLIQYYNGEERAKGNILERFSAQQFPDLHSELNLSSLELGDSALYFCASSVASIEQGATSYGYTFGSGTRLTVV.

Regarding this clonotype: With a much larger clone just one base away, this may be a read error. The rearrangement uses TRBV20-1 and TRBJ1-5, with 7 bases lining up with TRBD1. CDR1 DFQATT and CDR2 SNEGSKA come from the germline V gene (reference sequence). V shed 5 bases, J shed 2 bases, and the junction held 12 bases outside the gene matches. This CDR3 comprises 16 residues. This CDR3 reads CSAGGDRGYGNQPQHF. DNA for the CDR3: TGCAGTGCTGGTGGGGACAGAGGTTATGGCAATCAGCCCCAGCATTTT.

This clonotype appeared a few times. V usage is TRBV11-2 and J usage is TRBJ1-6; D remains unclear. This CDR3 has 17 amino acids. The V gene's germline CDR1 is SGHAT and CDR2 FQNNGV. With 1 base removed from V and 6 bases from J, the gap between germline ends came to 16 bases. The CDR3 nucleotides are TGTGCCAGCAGCTTAGTAGGAAGAGGGATTATTAATTCACCCCTCCACTTT. It codes for CASSLVGRGIINSPLHF.

In its sample, this clonotype was seen a few times. This chain links TRBV18 with TRBJ2-3; TRBD2 is a possible D gene (6 bases). Germline CDR1 KGHSH, CDR2 LQKENI. The V end was cut by 1 base, the J end by 2 bases, with 10 bases between. There are 15 residues in the CDR3. Written as DNA, the CDR3 is TGTGCCAGCTCACCACAGGGACTTTTCACAGATACGCAGTATTTT. Encoded protein: CASSPQGLFTDTQYF.